Detailed here is one T cell receptor (beta chain). The antigen is not known. These data are taken from a study of T cell responses to AZD1222 COVID-19 vaccine. Study-wide points: Of spike-specific TCRs, nearly half reportedly target regions left unmutated in variants.

The CDR3 consists of 16 residues. Between the trimmed V and J ends, which lost 4 bases and 3 bases, there was a span of 17 bases. Germline assignment: CDR1 SGHRS and CDR2 YFSETQ. Clones were sequenced by immunoSEQ multiplex PCR, and TCRdb holds only the in-frame ones, with some missing. Here the sample spans 150,000 to 200,000 clones, approximately 94% being singletons. This chain joins TRBV5-1 and TRBJ2-1, with D possibly TRBD2 on 6 matching bases. This specimen consisted of peripheral blood, obtained 28 days after the second AZD1222 dose. This TCR came from an adult who received the AZD1222 COVID-19 vaccine. The CDR3 spells CASSKRPGDGYNEQFF. CDR3 DNA: TGCGCCAGCAGCAAGAGACCGGGAGATGGCTACAATGAGCAGTTCTTC.